This entry lists 31 T cell receptor beta chains sequenced from one sample in a study of blood T cell repertoires in COVID-19. Here immunoSEQ multiplex PCR was the method, and the copy in TCRdb shows in-frame clones only, minus some. The table lists about 290,000 clones, 89% of them singletons, with 1.5% to 2% in the top ten. The material sequenced was PBMCs or T cells enriched from blood (not recorded which). These receptors were collected from a woman in her forties who had recovered from COVID-19.

V and J are TRBV6-5 and TRBJ2-1; TRBD2 agrees at 12 bases. The CDR3 sequence is 16 residues long. The trim removed 2 bases at V and 10 bases at J, leaving 9 bases unmatched. The germline CDR1 and CDR2 sequences are MNHEY and SVGAGI. This chain's CDR3 is CASSYGGLAGRDEQFF. The CDR3 bases are TGTGCCAGCAGTTACGGGGGACTAGCGGGTAGGGACGAGCAGTTCTTC.

The chain joins TRBV5-1 to TRBJ2-7; TRBD1 matches at 8 bases. The V and J ends lost 8 bases and 2 bases, in that order; junction bases with no gene match: 9. CDR1 is SGHRS, CDR2 YFSETQ, per germline. The CDR3 totals 14 residues. The chain's CDR3 is CASKGQGKPYEQYF. The DNA for the CDR3 is TGCGCCAGTAAAGGACAGGGAAAACCCTACGAGCAGTACTTC.

The chain combines TRBV7-9 with TRBJ2-1; TRBD2 agrees at 11 bases. The V and J ends lost 6 bases and 3 bases, in that order; junction bases with no gene match: 4. CDR1 and CDR2 from the germline V gene are SEHNR and FQNEAQ (reference sequence). The CDR3 is 15 residues long. The CDR3 is CASSSGTSGYNEQFF. As DNA, the CDR3 is TGTGCCAGCAGTTCCGGGACTAGCGGCTACAATGAGCAGTTCTTC.

The CDR3 nucleotides are TGTGCCAGCAGCTCTTATGGTCTAGGTTTCTACACCTTC. Its protein product is CASSSYGLGFYTF. The chain recombines TRBV12-3 or TRBV12-4 with TRBJ1-2; D call uncertain. The V gene lost 6 bases and the J gene lost 10 bases, with 18 bases spanning the gap. The CDR3 contains 13 residues.

This chain links TRBV11-2 with TRBJ1-1, with 7 bases lining up with TRBD1. The germline V gene has CDR1 SGHAT and CDR2 FQNNGV. The ends lost 3 bases at V and 4 bases at J; junction bases unmatched: 5. The CDR3 is made up of 14 amino acids. The CDR3 DNA reads as TGTGCCAGCAGCTTTCGACAGGGTGGCACTGAAGCTTTCTTT. Translating gives CASSFRQGGTEAFF.

The chain employs TRBV7-2 and TRBJ2-2; TRBD2 agrees at 8 bases. The CDR3 spans 15 residues. Germline loops: CDR1 SGHTA, CDR2 FQGNSA. J lost 5 bases, V lost 2 bases, and 4 bases had no gene match. CDR3 loop: CASSLWLAGTGELFF. CDR3 DNA: TGTGCCAGCAGCTTATGGTTAGCGGGGACCGGGGAGCTGTTTTTT.

The chain is built from TRBV5-6 and TRBJ2-7; a weak D match, TRBD1 (6 bases). The CDR3 contains 13 residues. V was cut by 4 bases and J by 3 bases, with 11 bases left in between. The germline gives CDR1 SGHDT, CDR2 YYEEEE. CDR3 loop: CASSLGQNYEQYF. The CDR3 DNA sequence: TGTGCCAGCAGCCTTGGACAGAACTACGAGCAGTACTTC.

There are a few counts of this clone. CDR3 sequence (DNA): TGTGCCAGCAGCCAAGTTCAGGGACTAGAAAGAGATACGCAGTATTTT. Its protein is CASSQVQGLERDTQYF. The rearrangement links TRBV3-1 (or the pseudogene TRBV3-2) to TRBJ2-3; TRBD2 aligns across 8 bases. The length of the CDR3 is 16 residues. The J segment lost 5 bases and the V segment lost 1 base, leaving 8 bases of the junction unmatched. Germline V gene sequence: CDR1 LGHDT, CDR2 YNNKEL (reference sequence).

This chain joins TRBV7-9 and TRBJ1-5, with 8 bases aligning to TRBD1. CDR1 and CDR2 from the germline V gene are SEHNR and FQNEAQ (reference sequence). V shed 0 bases, J shed 12 bases, and the junction held 4 bases outside the gene matches. The CDR3 is 13 amino acids. For the CDR3, the DNA is TGTGCCAGCAGCTTAGCGTCGGGACAGGACCAGCATTTT. This encodes CASSLASGQDQHF.

This chain links TRBV6-6 with TRBJ1-4; TRBD1 agrees at 9 bases. J lost 10 bases, V lost 0 bases, and 3 bases had no gene match. The CDR3 spans 14 residues. CDR1 and CDR2 from the germline V gene are MNHNY and SVGAGI (reference sequence). The CDR3 region has the DNA TGTGCCAGCAGTTACTCGACGGGACAGGGAAAACTGTTTTTT. The encoded protein is CASSYSTGQGKLFF.

The chain carries TRBV19 and TRBJ1-5; possible D gene TRBD1, 6 bases. Trimming took 2 bases from V and 1 from J, leaving 9 bases between them. Per the germline V gene, CDR1 is LNHDA and CDR2 is SQIVND (reference sequence). The CDR3 contains 15 residues. The CDR3 region is CASSIWTASNQPQHF. CDR3 sequence (DNA): TGTGCCAGTAGTATATGGACAGCCAGCAATCAGCCCCAGCATTTT. Full variable domain (outside the CDR3, taken from reference TRBV19 and TRBJ1-5): DGGITQSPKYLFRKEGQNVTLSCEQNLNHDAMYWYRQDPGQGLRLIYYSQIVNDFQKGDIAEGYSVSREKKESFPLTVTSAQKNPTAFYLCASSIWTASNQPQHFGDGTRLSIL.

The CDR3, as DNA: TGTGCCAGTAGTATAGCCGCGACTCCTTCGGGCTACACCTTC. As protein: CASSIAATPSGYTF. The V call is TRBV19, the J call TRBJ1-2; no definite D call. Germline V CDR1 and CDR2: LNHDA, SQIVND (reference sequence). The CDR3 spans 14 residues. V lost 1 base and J 8 bases, leaving 14 bases between the germline ends.

The chain employs TRBV5-4 and TRBJ2-2; 12 bases align to TRBD2. The CDR3 covers 16 residues. V was pared by 3 bases and J by 4 bases, with 4 bases of the junction left unmatched. CDR1 and CDR2 from the germline V gene are SGHNT and YYREEE (reference sequence). The CDR3 is CASSSLAGGPTGELFF. The CDR3 DNA follows: TGTGCCAGCAGCTCTCTAGCGGGAGGGCCCACCGGGGAGCTGTTTTTT.

The V and J genes are TRBV29-1 and TRBJ1-3; possibly TRBD1 for D (6 bases). Germline CDR1 reads SQVTM; CDR2 reads ANQGSEA. The V end was cut by 6 bases, the J end by 5 bases, with 17 bases between. The CDR3 totals 14 residues. CDR3 sequence: CSVAWDIHRNTIYF. CDR3 nucleotide sequence: TGCAGCGTCGCCTGGGACATCCATCGAAACACCATATATTTT.

This chain links TRBV7-3 with TRBJ2-7; 8 nucleotides match TRBD2. There are 15 residues in the CDR3. Germline loops: CDR1 SGHTA, CDR2 FQGTGA. The V and J ends lost 5 bases and 7 bases, in that order; junction bases with no gene match: 13. In DNA, the CDR3 is TGTGCCAGCAGCGCCGGGGAAGCGGGAGCGGGTGAGCAGTACTTC. It yields the protein CASSAGEAGAGEQYF.

V gene TRBV15 combines with J gene TRBJ1-6, with 7 bases matching TRBD1. The CDR3 is made up of 15 amino acids. CDR1 is LNHNV, CDR2 YYDKDF, per germline (reference sequence). J was trimmed by 7 bases and V by 8 bases; bases with no gene match: 11. The CDR3 nucleotides read TGTGCCACCCAAAGGACAGGAACGGGCAATTCACCCCTCCACTTT. It yields the protein CATQRTGTGNSPLHF. Full variable domain (rest looked up from reference TRBV15 and TRBJ1-6): DAMVIQNPRYQVTQFGKPVTLSCSQTLNHNVMYWYQQKSSQAPKLLFHYYDKDFNNEADTPDNFQSRRPNTSFCFLDIRSPGLGDTAMYLCATQRTGTGNSPLHFGNGTRLTVT.

The CDR3 nucleotides read TGTGCCAGCAGCTCCCTCGTGTCGGGTGATACTGAAGCTTTCTTT. Translated: CASSSLVSGDTEAFF. The rearrangement uses TRBV7-2 and TRBJ1-1; D not resolved. This CDR3 region has 15 residues. CDR1 is SGHTA, CDR2 FQGNSA, per germline. V lost 4 bases to trimming and J lost 5 bases, with 17 bases between them.

This chain links TRBV3-1 (or the pseudogene TRBV3-2) with TRBJ1-1; D gene uncertain. The CDR3 is 15 residues long. Trimming left V 1 base short and J 11 bases short, with 20 bases between. Germline V gene sequence: CDR1 LGHDT, CDR2 YNNKEL (reference sequence). The CDR3 region has the DNA TGTGCCAGCAGCCAAGTTGTGGTGGGAACGGGGTGGGCTTTCTTT. Amino acids: CASSQVVVGTGWAFF.

In its sample, this clone was seen once. CDR3 region: CASSRPGTSGNTGELFF. The CDR3 coding sequence is TGTGCCAGCAGCCGACCCGGGACTAGCGGGAACACCGGGGAGCTGTTTTTT. This sequence joins TRBV5-6 and TRBJ2-2, with TRBD2 identical over 11 bases. The ends lost 4 bases at V and 1 base at J; junction bases unmatched: 6. CDR1 and CDR2 (germline): SGHDT, YYEEEE. The CDR3 is 17 residues long.

The rearrangement uses TRBV6-5 and TRBJ2-2; 9 nucleotides match TRBD1. Trimming cost V 2 bases and J 6 bases; bases outside gene matches: 7. Looked up from germline, CDR1 is MNHEY and CDR2 is SVGAGI. The CDR3 runs 16 residues. Here the CDR3 DNA reads TGTGCCAGCAGTTACCTGGGACAGGGCCTATCCGGGGAGCTGTTTTTT. It yields the protein CASSYLGQGLSGELFF.

A few counts support this clone. The genes are TRBV27 and TRBJ1-2; a weak D match, TRBD1 (5 bases). V lost 5 bases, J lost 9 bases, and 16 bases lay in between. CDR1 is MNHEY, CDR2 SMNVEV, per germline (reference sequence). The CDR3 contains 13 residues. The CDR3 DNA is TGTGCCAGCAGTCCCCAGGACACGGCCAGCTACACCTTC. It yields the protein CASSPQDTASYTF.

CDR3 nucleotides: TGTGCCAGCTCACCACGTAAACAGGGGTCACAAGAGACCCAGTACTTC. Encoded protein: CASSPRKQGSQETQYF. The chain links TRBV18 to TRBJ2-5, with 7 positions matching TRBD1. V trimming: 1 base; J trimming: 2 bases; junction bases outside the gene matches: 7. The V gene's germline CDR1 is KGHSH and CDR2 LQKENI. The CDR3 has 16 amino acids.

This clone was seen once. The rearrangement links TRBV5-5 to TRBJ2-7; TRBD1 matches 7 bases. Trimming removed 2 bases from V and 0 bases from J; junction bases left unmatched: 8. This CDR3 comprises 16 residues. CDR1 and CDR2 from the germline V gene are SGHKS and YYEKEE (reference sequence). The DNA of the CDR3 is TGTGCCAGCAGCTTACTTGGGACAGCAAGCTCCTACGAGCAGTACTTC. It codes for CASSLLGTASSYEQYF.

V is TRBV11-2 and J is TRBJ2-1, with 15 positions matching TRBD2. Germline CDR1 is SGHAT and CDR2 is FQNNGV. The ends lost 0 bases at V and 6 bases at J; junction bases unmatched: 6. There are 18 residues in the CDR3. CDR3 in amino acids: CASSLDWAGLAGGNEQFF. The CDR3 DNA reads TGTGCCAGCAGCTTAGATTGGGCGGGACTAGCGGGGGGCAATGAGCAGTTCTTC. Full variable domain (outside the CDR3, taken from reference TRBV11-2 and TRBJ2-1): EAGVAQSPRYKIIEKRQSVAFWCNPISGHATLYWYQQILGQGPKLLIQFQNNGVVDDSQLPKDRFSAERLKGVDSTLKIQPAKLEDSAVYLCASSLDWAGLAGGNEQFFGPGTRLTVL.

V and J are TRBV12-3 or TRBV12-4 and TRBJ1-2; the match to TRBD1 covers 7 bases. The V segment lost 4 bases and the J segment 8 bases; nucleotides outside the gene matches: 7. The CDR3 runs to 13 residues. CDR3 sequence reads: CASSSLTGSGYTF. Here the CDR3 DNA reads TGTGCCAGCAGTTCCCTGACAGGGTCCGGCTACACCTTC.

The chain joins TRBV19 to TRBJ2-7; tentative D call: TRBD2 (6 bases). This CDR3 is 14 amino acids long. CDR1 is LNHDA and CDR2 is SQIVND in the germline V gene (reference sequence). The V end lost 5 bases, the J end lost 0 bases, and 11 bases lay between the germline ends. The CDR3 spells CASSQVGSSYEQYF. CDR3 nucleotide sequence: TGTGCCAGTAGTCAGGTCGGGAGCTCCTACGAGCAGTACTTC.

V and J are TRBV15 and TRBJ2-7; TRBD2 aligns across 12 bases. V shed 5 bases, J shed 6 bases, and the junction held 11 bases outside the gene matches. Germline-derived CDR1 and CDR2 are LNHNV and YYDKDF (reference sequence). The CDR3 contains 16 residues. The CDR3 here is CATSGQPLAGGAEQYF. CDR3 nucleotides: TGTGCCACCAGCGGCCAACCACTAGCGGGGGGTGCCGAGCAGTACTTC.

J is TRBJ2-3 and V is TRBV2, with a tentative D call TRBD2 (5 bases). Germline V gives CDR1 SNHLY, CDR2 FYNNEI. This CDR3 contains 14 residues. Trimming stripped 10 bases from V and 2 bases from J, with 16 bases between. In nucleotides, the CDR3 is TGTGCCACCTCCGGACTTTCCTACACAGATACGCAGTATTTT. As protein: CATSGLSYTDTQYF.

The chain recombines TRBV5-6 with TRBJ2-1; D may be TRBD1 (6 bases). CDR1 SGHDT and CDR2 YYEEEE come from the germline V gene. The CDR3 runs to 15 residues. V was clipped by 7 bases and J by 5 bases, with 19 bases between them. CDR3 DNA: TGTGCCAGCCCTGACCAGGGGTTACTCAACAATGAGCAGTTCTTC. This sequence encodes CASPDQGLLNNEQFF.

The chain recombines TRBV12-5 with TRBJ1-5; 7 bases align to TRBD1. This CDR3 region has 15 residues. J lost 8 bases, V lost 4 bases, and 11 bases had no gene match. Germline V CDR1 and CDR2: LGHNT, FRNRAP. CDR3 sequence reads: CASGSASQGGEPQHF. The CDR3 coding sequence is TGTGCTAGTGGTTCGGCAAGCCAGGGGGGAGAGCCCCAGCATTTT.

The V gene is TRBV3-1 (or the pseudogene TRBV3-2), the J gene TRBJ1-2; D is undetermined. Trimming pared 4 bases from V and 4 bases from J, leaving 10 bases between. The germline gives CDR1 LGHDT, CDR2 YNNKEL (reference sequence). The CDR3 sequence is 13 residues long. The DNA for the CDR3 is TGTGCCAGCAGCCTTGGACGGGGCTATGGCTACACCTTC. It yields the protein CASSLGRGYGYTF.